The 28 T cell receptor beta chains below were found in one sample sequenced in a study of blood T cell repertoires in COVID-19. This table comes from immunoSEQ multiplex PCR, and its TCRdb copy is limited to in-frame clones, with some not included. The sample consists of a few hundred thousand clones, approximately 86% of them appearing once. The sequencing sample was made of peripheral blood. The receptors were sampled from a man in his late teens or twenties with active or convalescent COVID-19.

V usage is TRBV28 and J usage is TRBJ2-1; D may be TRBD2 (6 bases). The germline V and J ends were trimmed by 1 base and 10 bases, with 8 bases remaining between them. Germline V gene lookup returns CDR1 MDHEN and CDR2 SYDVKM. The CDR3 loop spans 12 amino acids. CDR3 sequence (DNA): TGTGCCAGCAGTTTATCAGGGAGGGAGCAGTTCTTC. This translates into CASSLSGREQFF.

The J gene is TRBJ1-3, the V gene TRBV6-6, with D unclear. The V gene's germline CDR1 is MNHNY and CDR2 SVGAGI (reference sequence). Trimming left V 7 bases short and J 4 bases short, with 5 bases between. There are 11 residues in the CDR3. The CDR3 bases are TGTGCCAGCACCTCCGGAAACACCATATATTTT. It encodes CASTSGNTIYF.

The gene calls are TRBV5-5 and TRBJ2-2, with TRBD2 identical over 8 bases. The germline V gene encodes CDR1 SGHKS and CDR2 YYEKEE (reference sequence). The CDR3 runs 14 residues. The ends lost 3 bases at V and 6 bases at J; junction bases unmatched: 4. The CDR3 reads CASSWGLGAGELFF. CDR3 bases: TGTGCCAGCAGCTGGGGACTAGGGGCCGGGGAGCTGTTTTTT.

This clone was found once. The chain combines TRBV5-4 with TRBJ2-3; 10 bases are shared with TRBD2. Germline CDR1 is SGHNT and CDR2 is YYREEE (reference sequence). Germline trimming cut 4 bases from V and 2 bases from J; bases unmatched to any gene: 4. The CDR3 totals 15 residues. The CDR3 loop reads CASSLTSGPTDTQYF. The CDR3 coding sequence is TGTGCCAGCAGCCTGACTAGCGGGCCCACAGATACGCAGTATTTT.

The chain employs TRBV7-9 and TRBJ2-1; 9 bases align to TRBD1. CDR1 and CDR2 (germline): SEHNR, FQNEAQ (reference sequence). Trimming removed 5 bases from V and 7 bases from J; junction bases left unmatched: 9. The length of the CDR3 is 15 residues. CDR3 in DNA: TGTGCCAGCAGCCCCCGGGACAGGGCCGTTAATGAGCAGTTCTTC. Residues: CASSPRDRAVNEQFF.

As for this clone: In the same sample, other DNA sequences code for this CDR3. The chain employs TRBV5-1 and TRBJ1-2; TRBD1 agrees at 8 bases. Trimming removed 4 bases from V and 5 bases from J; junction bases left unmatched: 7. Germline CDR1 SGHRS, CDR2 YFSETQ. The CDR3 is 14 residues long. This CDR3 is CASSPGTGTYGYTF. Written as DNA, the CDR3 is TGCGCCAGCAGCCCCGGGACAGGCACATATGGCTACACCTTC.

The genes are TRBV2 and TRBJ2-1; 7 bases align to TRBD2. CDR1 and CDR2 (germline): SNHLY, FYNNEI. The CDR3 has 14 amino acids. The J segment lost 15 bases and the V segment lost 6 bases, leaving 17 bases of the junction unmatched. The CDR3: CASRIAGKTPVSFF. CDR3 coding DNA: TGTGCCAGCAGGATAGCGGGTAAAACCCCAGTTTCGTTCTTC.

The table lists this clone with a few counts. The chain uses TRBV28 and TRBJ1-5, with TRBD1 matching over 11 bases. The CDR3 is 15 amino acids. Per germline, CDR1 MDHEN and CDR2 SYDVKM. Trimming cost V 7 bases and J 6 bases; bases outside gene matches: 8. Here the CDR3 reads CASTGTGGATQPQHF. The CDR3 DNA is TGTGCCAGCACCGGGACAGGGGGTGCTACTCAGCCCCAGCATTTT.

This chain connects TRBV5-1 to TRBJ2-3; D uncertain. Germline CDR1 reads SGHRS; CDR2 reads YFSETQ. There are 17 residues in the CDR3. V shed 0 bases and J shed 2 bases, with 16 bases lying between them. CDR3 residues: CASSLGAARKFTDTQYF. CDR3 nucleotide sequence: TGCGCCAGCAGCTTGGGGGCTGCGAGAAAGTTCACAGATACGCAGTATTTT.

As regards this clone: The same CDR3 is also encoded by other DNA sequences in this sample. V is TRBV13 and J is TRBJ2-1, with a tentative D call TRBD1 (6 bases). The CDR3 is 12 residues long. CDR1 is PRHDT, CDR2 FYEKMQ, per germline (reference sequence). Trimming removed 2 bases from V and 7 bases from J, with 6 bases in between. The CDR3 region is CASSLQGNEQFF. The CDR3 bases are TGTGCCAGCAGCTTACAGGGGAATGAGCAGTTCTTC.

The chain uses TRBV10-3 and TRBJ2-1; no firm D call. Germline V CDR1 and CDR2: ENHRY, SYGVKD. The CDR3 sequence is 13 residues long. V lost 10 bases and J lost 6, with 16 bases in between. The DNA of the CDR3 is TGTGCCAGCTACAATTTAGCCGGCAATGAGCAGTTCTTC. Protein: CASYNLAGNEQFF.

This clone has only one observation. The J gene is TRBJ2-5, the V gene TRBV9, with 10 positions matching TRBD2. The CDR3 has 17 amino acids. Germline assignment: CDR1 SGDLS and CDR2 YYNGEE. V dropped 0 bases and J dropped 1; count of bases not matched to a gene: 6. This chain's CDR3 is CASSVVGLAGAQETQYF. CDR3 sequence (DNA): TGTGCCAGCAGCGTAGTAGGGCTAGCGGGGGCCCAAGAGACCCAGTACTTC.

CDR3: CASSQDRVRGTQNEQFF. The CDR3 DNA reads as TGTGCCAGCAGCCAAGATCGGGTCAGGGGAACCCAAAATGAGCAGTTCTTC. The chain is built from TRBV4-2 and TRBJ2-1; tentative D call: TRBD1 (6 bases). V was cut by 0 bases and J by 7 bases, with 19 bases left in between. Germline assignment: CDR1 LGHNA and CDR2 YNFKEQ. The CDR3 spans 17 residues.

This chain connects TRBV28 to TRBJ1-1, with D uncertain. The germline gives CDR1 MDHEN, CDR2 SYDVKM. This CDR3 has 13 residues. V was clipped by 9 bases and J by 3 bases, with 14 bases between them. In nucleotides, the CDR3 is TGTGCCAGTGGACGGGGTAGGGACACTGAAGCTTTCTTT. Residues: CASGRGRDTEAFF.

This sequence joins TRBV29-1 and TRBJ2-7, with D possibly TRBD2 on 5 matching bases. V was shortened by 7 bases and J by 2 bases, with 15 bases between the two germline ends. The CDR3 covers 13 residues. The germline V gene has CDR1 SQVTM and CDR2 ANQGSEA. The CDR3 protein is CSGSTRETYEQYF. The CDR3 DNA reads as TGCAGCGGTTCAACACGGGAAACCTACGAGCAGTACTTC.

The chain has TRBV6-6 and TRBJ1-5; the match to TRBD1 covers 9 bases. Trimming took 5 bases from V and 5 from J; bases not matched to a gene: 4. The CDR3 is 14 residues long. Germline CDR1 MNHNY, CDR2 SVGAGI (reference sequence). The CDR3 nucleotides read TGTGCCAGCAGTGTGGGACAGGGTCATCAGCCCCAGCATTTT. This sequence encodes CASSVGQGHQPQHF.

The DNA of the CDR3 is TGCAGCGCGTCCTCTGTGACTAGCGGACATCGGTTCAAGACCCAGTACTTC. Its translation is CSASSVTSGHRFKTQYF. This chain links TRBV29-1 with TRBJ2-5; 9 bases match TRBD2. V dropped 7 bases and J dropped 6; count of bases not matched to a gene: 21. This CDR3 is built from 17 residues. The germline V gene has CDR1 SQVTM and CDR2 ANQGSEA.

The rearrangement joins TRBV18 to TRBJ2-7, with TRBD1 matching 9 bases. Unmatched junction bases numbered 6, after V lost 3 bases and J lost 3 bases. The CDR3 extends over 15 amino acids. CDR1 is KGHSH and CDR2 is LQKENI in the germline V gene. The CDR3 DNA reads TGTGCCAGCTCACCTCCGGGACAGGGTTTCTACGAGCAGTACTTC. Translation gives CASSPPGQGFYEQYF.

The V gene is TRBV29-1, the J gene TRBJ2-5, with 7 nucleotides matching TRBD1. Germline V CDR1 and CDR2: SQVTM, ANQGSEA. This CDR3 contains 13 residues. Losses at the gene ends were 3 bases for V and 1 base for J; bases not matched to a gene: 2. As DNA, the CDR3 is TGCAGCGTTGATCGGACAGGCCAAGAGACCCAGTACTTC. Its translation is CSVDRTGQETQYF. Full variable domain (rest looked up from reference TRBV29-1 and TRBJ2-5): SAVISQKPSRDICQRGTSLTIQCQVDSQVTMMFWYRQQPGQSLTLIATANQGSEATYESGFVIDKFPISRPNLTFSTLTVSNMSPEDSSIYLCSVDRTGQETQYFGPGTRLLVL.

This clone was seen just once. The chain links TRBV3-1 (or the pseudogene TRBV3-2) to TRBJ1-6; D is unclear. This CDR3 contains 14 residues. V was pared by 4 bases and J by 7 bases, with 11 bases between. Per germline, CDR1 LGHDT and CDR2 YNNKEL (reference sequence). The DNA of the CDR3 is TGTGCCAGCAGCCCAGACTTGCAGAATTCACCCCTCCACTTT. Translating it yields CASSPDLQNSPLHF.

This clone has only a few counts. The CDR3 region has the DNA TGTGCCAGCAGATATGGACAGGAAGAGACCCAGTACTTC. Translating it yields CASRYGQEETQYF. The chain is built from TRBV11-2 and TRBJ2-5; 7 nucleotides agree with TRBD1. The CDR3 has 13 amino acids. Trimming removed 6 bases from V and 3 bases from J; junction bases left unmatched: 4. The germline CDR1 and CDR2 sequences are SGHAT and FQNNGV.

The CDR3 region is CASLLGTRNTGELFF. As DNA, the CDR3 is TGTGCCAGTCTACTCGGGACTCGAAACACCGGGGAGCTGTTTTTT. This chain uses TRBV2 with TRBJ2-2; weak D call: TRBD2 (6 bases). The V end lost 9 bases, the J end lost 2 bases, and 16 bases lay between the germline ends. This CDR3 has 15 amino acids. CDR1 and CDR2 (germline): SNHLY, FYNNEI.

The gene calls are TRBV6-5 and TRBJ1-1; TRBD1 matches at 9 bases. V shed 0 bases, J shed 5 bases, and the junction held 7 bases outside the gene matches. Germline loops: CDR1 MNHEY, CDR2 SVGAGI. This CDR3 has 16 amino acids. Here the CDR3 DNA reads TGTGCCAGCAGTTACTCGGCGACAGGGGGGGGGACTGAAGCTTTCTTT. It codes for CASSYSATGGGTEAFF.

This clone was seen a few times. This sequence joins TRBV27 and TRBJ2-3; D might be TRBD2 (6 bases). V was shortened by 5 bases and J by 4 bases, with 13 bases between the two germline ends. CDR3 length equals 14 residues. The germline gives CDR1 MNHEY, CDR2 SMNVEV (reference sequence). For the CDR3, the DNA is TGTGCCAGCAGTCCGGGACTCCCCCCAGATACGCAGTATTTT. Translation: CASSPGLPPDTQYF.

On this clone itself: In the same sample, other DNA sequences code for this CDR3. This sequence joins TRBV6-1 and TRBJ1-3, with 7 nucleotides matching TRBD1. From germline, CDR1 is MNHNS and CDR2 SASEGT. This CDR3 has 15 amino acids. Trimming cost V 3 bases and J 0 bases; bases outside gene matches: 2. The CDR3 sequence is CASSEDRNSGNTIYF. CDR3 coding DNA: TGTGCCAGCAGTGAGGACAGGAACTCTGGAAACACCATATATTTT.

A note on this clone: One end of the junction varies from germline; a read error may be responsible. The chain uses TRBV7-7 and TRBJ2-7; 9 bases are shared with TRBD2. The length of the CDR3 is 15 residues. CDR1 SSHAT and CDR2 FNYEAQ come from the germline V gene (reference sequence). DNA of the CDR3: TGTGCTAGCAGCCAAAGTAGCGGGAGAGATTCCGAGCAGTACTTC. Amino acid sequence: CASSQSSGRDSEQYF.

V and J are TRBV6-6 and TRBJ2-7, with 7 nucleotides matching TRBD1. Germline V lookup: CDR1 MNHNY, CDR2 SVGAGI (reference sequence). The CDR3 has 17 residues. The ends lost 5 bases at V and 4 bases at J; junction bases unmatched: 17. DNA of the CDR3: TGTGCCAGCAGTCAATTTCACGGGACAGCTGATAGGTACGAGCAGTACTTC. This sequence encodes CASSQFHGTADRYEQYF.

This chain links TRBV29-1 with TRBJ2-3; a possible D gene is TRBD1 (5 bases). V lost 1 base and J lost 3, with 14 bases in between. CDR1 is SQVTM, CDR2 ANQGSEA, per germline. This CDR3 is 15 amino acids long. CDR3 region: CSVEGGPENTDTQYF. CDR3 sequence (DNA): TGCAGCGTTGAAGGGGGCCCAGAGAATACAGATACGCAGTATTTT.